The 30 T cell receptor beta chains in this list originate from one sample, sequenced in a study of blood T cell repertoires in COVID-19. Clones were read by immunoSEQ multiplex PCR, and TCRdb kept only the in-frame ones, dropping some. Of 35,000 to 55,000 clones listed, 88% are singletons. Sequencing input: peripheral blood. Receptor source: a human donor in a cohort sampled during active COVID-19.

V usage is TRBV7-9 and J usage is TRBJ1-2, with D perhaps matching TRBD1 (6 bases). V gave up 5 bases and J gave up 4 bases, with 11 bases separating them. Germline V gene data show CDR1 as SEHNR and CDR2 as FQNEAQ (reference sequence). This CDR3 is 13 amino acids long. The CDR3 loop is CASSLGQSYGYTF. The CDR3 bases are TGTGCCAGCAGCCTCGGACAGTCCTATGGCTACACCTTC. Together with reference TRBV7-9 and TRBJ1-2, the CDR3 gives the full variable domain: DTGVSQNPRHKITKRGQNVTFRCDPISEHNRLYWYRQTLGQGPEFLTYFQNEAQLEKSRLLSDRFSAERPKGSFSTLEIQRTEQGDSAMYLCASSLGQSYGYTFGSGTRLTVV.

The rearrangement joins TRBV5-1 to TRBJ2-1; D unclear. Trimming removed 0 bases from V and 3 bases from J, with 4 bases in between. The germline CDR1 and CDR2 sequences are SGHRS and YFSETQ. CDR3 length: 13 amino acids. CDR3 DNA: TGCGCCAGCAGCTTGGAGAGCTACAATGAGCAGTTCTTC. Protein: CASSLESYNEQFF.

V is TRBV2 and J is TRBJ1-1, with D possibly matching TRBD1 (6 bases). Germline CDR1 SNHLY, CDR2 FYNNEI. CDR3 length equals 12 residues. With 8 bases removed from V and 8 bases from J, the gap between germline ends came to 15 bases. CDR3 DNA: TGTGCCAGCGGGTTTACAGGGTCCGAAGCTTTCTTT. Protein: CASGFTGSEAFF.

The rearrangement uses TRBV5-1 and TRBJ1-4, with unresolved D. Germline-derived CDR1 and CDR2 are SGHRS and YFSETQ. The CDR3 has 16 amino acids. V was pared by 3 bases and J by 0 bases, with 12 bases between. CDR3 protein: CASSSGFGTTNEKLFF. The CDR3 DNA reads as TGCGCCAGCAGCTCGGGGTTCGGAACAACTAATGAAAAACTGTTTTTT.

V usage is TRBV6-1 and J usage is TRBJ1-2; D unresolved. V was clipped by 3 bases and J by 2 bases, with 7 bases between them. Looked up from germline, CDR1 is MNHNS and CDR2 is SASEGT. This CDR3 has 13 residues. The CDR3 DNA is TGTGCCAGCAGTGAGGTACTGAACTATGGCTACACCTTC. Translating it yields CASSEVLNYGYTF.

The chain combines TRBV25-1 with TRBJ2-2; TRBD2 agrees at 8 bases. There are 16 residues in the CDR3. Losses at the gene ends were 5 bases for V and 3 bases for J; bases not matched to a gene: 8. The V gene's germline CDR1 is MGHDK and CDR2 SYGVNS. The CDR3 sequence is CASSRTRTSHTGELFF. The CDR3 DNA sequence: TGTGCCAGCAGTCGGACTAGGACTAGCCACACCGGGGAGCTGTTTTTT.

This rearrangement joins TRBV2 to TRBJ2-7; 11 nucleotides align to TRBD2. Germline CDR1 reads SNHLY; CDR2 reads FYNNEI. The trim removed 4 bases at V and 6 bases at J, leaving 2 bases unmatched. The CDR3 loop spans 13 amino acids. CDR3 nucleotides: TGTGCCAGCAGTGGCCTAGCGGGGGGCGAGCAGTACTTC. It specifies CASSGLAGGEQYF.

This chain connects TRBV11-3 to TRBJ2-2; D not certain. Germline CDR1 reads SGHNT; CDR2 reads YENEEA. This CDR3 region has 14 residues. Trimming removed 3 bases from V and 2 bases from J, with 7 bases in between. CDR3 sequence: CASSFHSNTGELFF. The DNA of the CDR3 is TGTGCCAGCAGCTTCCACAGCAACACCGGGGAGCTGTTTTTT.

The gene calls are TRBV5-6 and TRBJ2-3; 11 bases map to TRBD2. CDR3 length: 16 amino acids. Germline assignment: CDR1 SGHDT and CDR2 YYEEEE. J gave up 4 bases and V 6 bases, and 10 bases lay outside the gene matches. The CDR3 DNA follows: TGTGCCAGCAACGAGTTAGCGGGGGGGCTTGCAGATACGCAGTATTTT. Encoded protein: CASNELAGGLADTQYF.

The chain couples TRBV2 to TRBJ2-5, with a weak D call TRBD2 (6 bases). CDR3 length equals 15 residues. Germline V CDR1 and CDR2: SNHLY, FYNNEI. Trimming stripped 2 bases from V and 4 bases from J, with 14 bases between. This CDR3 reads CASSELALLVETQYF. The DNA of the CDR3 is TGTGCCAGCAGTGAACTAGCGCTGCTCGTAGAGACCCAGTACTTC.

CDR3 sequence reads: CAWRPRDRGNTEAFF. The CDR3, as DNA: TGTGCCTGGAGACCTCGGGACAGGGGAAACACTGAAGCTTTCTTT. This chain connects TRBV30 to TRBJ1-1; TRBD1 aligns across 10 bases. Trimming took 3 bases from V and 2 from J; bases not matched to a gene: 6. This CDR3 is 15 amino acids long. Per germline, CDR1 GTSNPN and CDR2 SVGIG (reference sequence).

CDR3 region: CASSSSFSGNTIYF. The CDR3 nucleotides read TGTGCCAGCAGCTCTTCCTTTTCTGGAAACACCATATATTTT. The chain joins TRBV5-4 to TRBJ1-3; D is uncertain. V lost 3 bases and J 1 base, leaving 8 bases between the germline ends. Germline CDR1 is SGHNT and CDR2 is YYREEE (reference sequence). There are 14 residues in the CDR3. The entire variable domain, with the rest obtained from reference TRBV5-4 and TRBJ1-3, is as follows: ETGVTQSPTHLIKTRGQQVTLRCSSQSGHNTVSWYQQALGQGPQFIFQYYREEENGRGNFPPRFSGLQFPNYSSELNVNALELDDSALYLCASSSSFSGNTIYFGEGSWLTVV.

The J gene is TRBJ1-1, the V gene TRBV5-5, with unresolved D. Trimming stripped 4 bases from V and 9 bases from J, with 13 bases between. The CDR3 spans 12 residues. Germline lookup yields CDR1 SGHKS and CDR2 YYEKEE (reference sequence). In nucleotides, the CDR3 is TGTGCCAGCAGCGACGGACTGGTGAAAGCTTTCTTT. This gives the protein CASSDGLVKAFF.

This clone was counted only a few times. The chain links TRBV7-9 to TRBJ1-2, with a possible D match to TRBD1 (5 bases). CDR3 length: 14 amino acids. Germline V gene lookup returns CDR1 SEHNR and CDR2 FQNEAQ (reference sequence). Trimming removed 0 bases from V and 0 bases from J, with 5 bases in between. The CDR3 DNA sequence: TGTGCCAGCAGCTTAGCAGGGGCTAACTATGGCTACACCTTC. It is translated as CASSLAGANYGYTF.

The V call is TRBV11-1, the J call TRBJ1-2; D unclear. The V gene's germline CDR1 is SGHAT and CDR2 FQDESV (reference sequence). With 5 bases removed from V and 4 bases from J, the gap between germline ends came to 11 bases. The CDR3 totals 13 residues. The CDR3 is CASSGSTGYGYTF. The CDR3 region has the DNA TGTGCCAGCAGCGGCTCCACGGGCTATGGCTACACCTTC. Full variable domain (remainder filled in from reference TRBV11-1 and TRBJ1-2): EAEVAQSPRYKITEKSQAVAFWCDPISGHATLYWYRQILGQGPELLVQFQDESVVDDSQLPKDRFSAERLKGVDSTLKIQPAELGDSAMYLCASSGSTGYGYTFGSGTRLTVV.

The V call is TRBV11-2, the J call TRBJ2-3, with unresolved D. Between the trimmed V and J ends, which lost 0 bases and 6 bases, there was a span of 13 bases. Germline V lookup: CDR1 SGHAT, CDR2 FQNNGV. This CDR3 spans 15 amino acids. The DNA of the CDR3 is TGTGCCAGCAGCTTAGAAGGAGTCCGTGCCGATACGCAGTATTTT. This gives the protein CASSLEGVRADTQYF. Drawing the rest from reference TRBV11-2 and TRBJ2-3, the complete variable domain is EAGVAQSPRYKIIEKRQSVAFWCNPISGHATLYWYQQILGQGPKLLIQFQNNGVVDDSQLPKDRFSAERLKGVDSTLKIQPAKLEDSAVYLCASSLEGVRADTQYFGPGTRLTVL.

The chain combines TRBV19 with TRBJ2-1; TRBD2 is a possible D gene (5 bases). The germline gives CDR1 LNHDA, CDR2 SQIVND (reference sequence). The CDR3 is 15 residues long. With 1 base removed from V and 3 bases from J, the gap between germline ends came to 10 bases. The CDR3 region has the DNA TGTGCCAGTAGTATAGTACGGGGTCACTACAATGAGCAGTTCTTC. Its translation is CASSIVRGHYNEQFF.

V usage is TRBV9 and J usage is TRBJ2-1; D remains ambiguous. This CDR3 has 15 amino acids. Germline V lookup: CDR1 SGDLS, CDR2 YYNGEE. V was shortened by 0 bases and J by 5 bases, with 12 bases between the two germline ends. CDR3 nucleotide sequence: TGTGCCAGCAGCGTAGAGCCCGGTGCTAACAATGAGCAGTTCTTC. It specifies CASSVEPGANNEQFF.

The J gene is TRBJ2-7, the V gene TRBV7-9; D may be TRBD1 (6 bases). Germline CDR1 SEHNR, CDR2 FQNEAQ (reference sequence). This CDR3 has 16 amino acids. V was cut by 5 bases and J by 2 bases, with 19 bases left in between. The CDR3 sequence: CASSLSQGRLPYEQYF. The CDR3 DNA sequence: TGTGCCAGCAGCCTGTCACAGGGTCGGCTGCCCTACGAGCAGTACTTC. Filled out from reference TRBV7-9 and TRBJ2-7, the complete variable domain reads DTGVSQNPRHKITKRGQNVTFRCDPISEHNRLYWYRQTLGQGPEFLTYFQNEAQLEKSRLLSDRFSAERPKGSFSTLEIQRTEQGDSAMYLCASSLSQGRLPYEQYFGPGTRLTVT.

This clone was counted a few times. The chain employs TRBV6-1 and TRBJ1-6; 10 bases are shared with TRBD1. V trimming: 1 base; J trimming: 7 bases; junction bases outside the gene matches: 4. This CDR3 is built from 16 residues. Germline values: CDR1 MNHNS, CDR2 SASEGT. CDR3 amino acids: CASSEGRTGGNSPLHF. CDR3 in DNA: TGTGCCAGCAGTGAAGGAAGGACAGGGGGGAATTCACCCCTCCACTTT.

The chain uses TRBV27 and TRBJ1-2; no reliable D call. The CDR3 length is 13 residues. Between the trimmed V and J ends, which lost 6 bases and 2 bases, there was a span of 10 bases. Germline CDR1 MNHEY, CDR2 SMNVEV (reference sequence). In nucleotides, the CDR3 is TGTGCCAGCAGCCTAAATAGAAACTATGGCTACACCTTC. This codes for CASSLNRNYGYTF.

The CDR3 nucleotides are TGCGCCAGCAGCCAAGAAACAGCCACCTACGAGCAGTACTTC. This encodes CASSQETATYEQYF. The chain is built from TRBV4-3 and TRBJ2-7; D is unclear. The CDR3 is 14 residues long. Per germline, CDR1 LGHNA and CDR2 YSLEER. Trimming pared 0 bases from V and 2 bases from J, leaving 8 bases between.

This clone was counted once. V is TRBV3-1 (or the pseudogene TRBV3-2) and J is TRBJ1-2; TRBD1 might be the D (5 bases). The length of the CDR3 is 16 residues. CDR1 is LGHDT, CDR2 YNNKEL, per germline (reference sequence). Trimming took 1 base from V and 2 from J, leaving 14 bases between them. CDR3 sequence: CASSQGVAGPNYGYTF. The CDR3 DNA is TGTGCCAGCAGCCAAGGAGTAGCGGGGCCCAACTATGGCTACACCTTC.

The chain employs TRBV9 and TRBJ2-1; tentative D call: TRBD2 (6 bases). CDR1 is SGDLS, CDR2 YYNGEE, per germline. The V end was cut by 0 bases, the J end by 8 bases, with 18 bases between. This CDR3 region has 16 residues. CDR3 coding DNA: TGTGCCAGCAGCGTAGGCGTAGCGGCAGGTCGAGATGAGCAGTTCTTC. Its protein product is CASSVGVAAGRDEQFF.

The chain joins TRBV2 to TRBJ2-2; tentatively, D is TRBD1 (5 bases). CDR1 SNHLY and CDR2 FYNNEI come from the germline V gene. This CDR3 comprises 16 residues. Trimming stripped 0 bases from V and 6 bases from J, with 14 bases between. In DNA form, the CDR3 reads TGTGCCAGCAGTGAAGCGGGAAGGGGTCCATCCGGGGAGCTGTTTTTT. Protein sequence: CASSEAGRGPSGELFF.

The CDR3 is CASSLGSSVDEQFF. CDR3 in DNA: TGTGCCAGCAGCCTTGGGAGTTCGGTAGATGAGCAGTTCTTC. V usage is TRBV7-9 and J usage is TRBJ2-1, with D tentatively TRBD2 (5 bases). This CDR3 region has 14 residues. Trimming pared 5 bases from V and 8 bases from J, leaving 16 bases between. Germline-derived CDR1 and CDR2 are SEHNR and FQNEAQ (reference sequence).

The chain combines TRBV6-6 with TRBJ2-2; maybe TRBD2 (6 bases). The CDR3 sequence is 16 residues long. The V and J ends lost 2 bases and 1 base respectively, with 11 bases between them. Germline V gives CDR1 MNHNY, CDR2 SVGAGI (reference sequence). The CDR3 coding sequence is TGTGCCAGCAGTTACGAGGGCGGGATGAACACCGGGGAGCTGTTTTTT. It yields the protein CASSYEGGMNTGELFF.

This chain links TRBV15 with TRBJ2-1, with 9 bases identical to TRBD2. The CDR3 totals 15 residues. Germline values: CDR1 LNHNV, CDR2 YYDKDF (reference sequence). Unmatched junction bases numbered 7, after V lost 8 bases and J lost 2 bases. CDR3 residues: CATGPLAGAYNEQFF. The DNA of the CDR3 is TGTGCCACCGGACCCTTAGCGGGGGCCTACAATGAGCAGTTCTTC.

V is TRBV6-4 and J is TRBJ1-1, with 7 bases lining up with TRBD1. This CDR3 contains 15 residues. J was trimmed by 0 bases and V by 2 bases; bases with no gene match: 3. The germline CDR1 and CDR2 sequences are MRHNA and SNTAGT. The CDR3 sequence is CASSDRGLLNTEAFF. The CDR3 nucleotides are TGTGCCAGCAGTGACAGGGGGCTATTGAACACTGAAGCTTTCTTT.

This sequence joins TRBV15 and TRBJ2-1, with TRBD2 as a possible D gene (6 bases). CDR1 and CDR2 from the germline V gene are LNHNV and YYDKDF (reference sequence). V dropped 4 bases and J dropped 10 bases, with 14 bases sitting between them. The CDR3 is 13 residues long. The CDR3 reads CATSTTGGEEQFF. CDR3 nucleotide sequence: TGTGCCACCAGCACTACCGGGGGTGAAGAGCAGTTCTTC.